The 26 T cell receptor beta chains below all came from one sample that was sequenced in a study of human T cells and chemical hapten exposure. The time point here: patch test 1, 2 weeks after DPC sensitization. The treatment is: therapeutic diphenylcyclopropenone sensitization with weekly scalp DPC. TCRdb reprocessed the RACE reads with MiXCR, giving one entry per CDR3 protein. This sample yields about 340,000 distinct CDR3 sequences, of which 5.5% to 8% are seen a single time; roughly 8% belongs to the top ten. The sequences come from whole blood, collected in connection with sensitization to the hapten diphenylcyclopropenone (DPC). The origin of the receptors is a woman younger than 30 with alopecia areata. Some clones in this sample may be carry-over from other donors' samples.

The gene calls are TRBV6-5 and TRBJ2-4; the D call may be TRBD1 or TRBD2 (5 bases each). The ends were cut back, 2 bases at V and 2 bases at J, with 10 bases in the middle. The CDR3 contains 15 residues. CDR1 is MNHEY, CDR2 SVGAGI, per germline. CDR3 nucleotide sequence: TGTGCCAGCAGTTACGCCCGGGGACCCAAAAACATTCAGTACTTC. Translating gives CASSYARGPKNIQYF.

There are many counts of this clonotype. The J gene is TRBJ2-3, the V gene TRBV20-1, with TRBD2 matching over 9 bases. The CDR3 is 15 amino acids. The V and J ends lost 3 bases and 3 bases, in that order; junction bases with no gene match: 7. The germline V gene has CDR1 DFQATT and CDR2 SNEGSKA (reference sequence). The CDR3 DNA reads as TGCAGTGCTAGCAGCATAGCGGGGGTGACAGATACGCAGTATTTT. Translating it yields CSASSIAGVTDTQYF.

Many counts were recorded for this clonotype. For the CDR3, the DNA is TGTGCCAGCAGCTCAGGACAGGTTAATTCACCCCTCCACTTT. It yields the protein CASSSGQVNSPLHF. The J gene is TRBJ1-6, the V gene TRBV7-3, with 7 bases aligning to TRBD1. Trimming cost V 4 bases and J 6 bases; bases outside gene matches: 3. CDR1 and CDR2 (germline): SGHTA, FQGTGA. There are 14 residues in the CDR3.

The chain links TRBV25-1 to TRBJ2-1, with D perhaps TRBD1 (6 bases). The germline V gene has CDR1 MGHDK and CDR2 SYGVNS. This CDR3 spans 14 amino acids. The germline V and J ends were trimmed by 4 bases and 3 bases, with 10 bases remaining between them. CDR3 nucleotide sequence: TGTGCCAGCAGTGGCCCGGACAGCTACAATGAGCAGTTCTTC. Residues: CASSGPDSYNEQFF.

This clonotype was recorded many times. The chain uses TRBV6-6 and TRBJ1-1, with D tentatively TRBD1 (5 bases). Germline V gene lookup returns CDR1 MNHNY and CDR2 SVGAGI (reference sequence). The V end lost 6 bases, the J end lost 3 bases, and 17 bases lay between the germline ends. The CDR3 is made up of 15 amino acids. The CDR3 sequence is CASSHGTGLDTEAFF. The CDR3 nucleotides are TGTGCCAGCAGCCACGGAACAGGACTGGACACTGAAGCTTTCTTT.

The chain carries TRBV7-6 and TRBJ2-5; D remains unclear. V dropped 2 bases and J dropped 5 bases, with 12 bases sitting between them. CDR1 SGHVS and CDR2 FNYEAQ come from the germline V gene. CDR3 length: 14 amino acids. CDR3 residues: CASSLTPARETQYF. The CDR3 bases are TGTGCCAGCAGCTTAACCCCCGCGAGGGAGACCCAGTACTTC.

This clonotype has just a few counts. This rearrangement joins TRBV5-5 to TRBJ2-6; the D is unclear. The ends were cut back, 0 bases at V and 5 bases at J, with 6 bases in the middle. The CDR3 is 14 residues long. The germline gives CDR1 SGHKS, CDR2 YYEKEE (reference sequence). CDR3 region: CASSLGQRANVLTF. The CDR3 coding sequence is TGTGCCAGCAGCTTGGGCCAGCGGGCCAACGTCCTGACTTTC.

This clonotype was seen a handful of times. V is TRBV29-1 and J is TRBJ2-3; 9 nucleotides match TRBD1. Losses at the gene ends were 1 base for V and 6 bases for J; bases not matched to a gene: 8. Germline CDR1 SQVTM, CDR2 ANQGSEA. This CDR3 has 15 amino acids. CDR3 in DNA: TGCAGCGTTGAAGCGGTCGGGACAGGGTCGGATACGCAGTATTTT. This encodes CSVEAVGTGSDTQYF.

This clonotype was found a few times. J is TRBJ1-1 and V is TRBV18; a weak D match, TRBD1 (5 bases). Germline CDR1 and CDR2: KGHSH and LQKENI. The CDR3 consists of 15 residues. Trimming cost V 0 bases and J 1 base, with 9 bases left between them. CDR3 in amino acids: CASSPPGGSNTEAFF. The CDR3 DNA reads as TGTGCCAGCTCACCACCGGGGGGGTCGAACACTGAAGCTTTCTTT.

This clonotype has a count of ten or more. The V and J genes are TRBV12-3 or TRBV12-4 and TRBJ1-2; no reliable D call. Trimming removed 6 bases at V and 7 bases at J, with 18 bases between. The CDR3 consists of 14 residues. In DNA form, the CDR3 reads TGTGCCAGCAGCCCAACTACAGCCTCTGGTGGCTACACCTTC. This translates into CASSPTTASGGYTF.

This clonotype was detected many times. The chain carries TRBV29-1 and TRBJ1-1; 7 bases fit TRBD1. Losses at the gene ends were 8 bases for V and 0 bases for J; bases not matched to a gene: 6. CDR1 and CDR2 from the germline V gene are SQVTM and ANQGSEA. The CDR3 sequence is 13 residues long. CDR3 sequence (DNA): TGCAGCCTCCAACAGGGGTTGAACACTGAAGCTTTCTTT. This sequence encodes CSLQQGLNTEAFF.

The chain links TRBV28 to TRBJ1-1; D is possibly TRBD1 (6 bases). The V gene's germline CDR1 is MDHEN and CDR2 SYDVKM. There are 14 residues in the CDR3. Trimming took 2 bases from V and 5 from J, leaving 12 bases between them. The CDR3 here is CASSLAGARTEAFF. In DNA form, the CDR3 reads TGTGCCAGCAGTTTAGCGGGGGCGAGGACTGAAGCTTTCTTT.

This chain uses TRBV7-2 with TRBJ1-2, with D possibly TRBD1 on 6 matching bases. This CDR3 comprises 16 residues. Germline V gene data show CDR1 as SGHTA and CDR2 as FQGNSA. V lost 2 bases and J lost 1, with 14 bases in between. DNA of the CDR3: TGTGCCAGCAGCTTATACCGGGACACCCTTAACTATGGCTACACCTTC. Residues: CASSLYRDTLNYGYTF.

The chain combines TRBV6-5 with TRBJ2-7, with 10 nucleotides matching TRBD2. The germline V gene encodes CDR1 MNHEY and CDR2 SVGAGI. The CDR3 loop spans 16 amino acids. With V trimmed by 2 bases and J by 2 bases, 6 bases remained unmatched. DNA for the CDR3: TGTGCCAGCAGTTACGGACTAGCGGCGGTCCCCTACGAGCAGTACTTC. This codes for CASSYGLAAVPYEQYF.

The rearrangement links TRBV6-2 or TRBV6-3 to TRBJ2-2, with D unclear. CDR1 and CDR2 from the germline V gene are MNHEY and SVGEGT. This CDR3 spans 17 amino acids. V lost 3 bases to trimming and J lost 4 bases, with 18 bases between them. CDR3 in amino acids: CASSYYEVWEITGELFF. The CDR3 region has the DNA TGTGCCAGCAGTTATTACGAGGTGTGGGAAATCACCGGGGAGCTGTTTTTT.

This clonotype was picked up many times. The CDR3 is CASSQSGVYDTQYF. The DNA for the CDR3 is TGTGCCAGCAGCCAAAGCGGGGTATACGATACGCAGTATTTT. V is TRBV4-2 and J is TRBJ2-3, with TRBD2 matching over 7 bases. CDR3 size: 14 residues. Germline assignment: CDR1 LGHNA and CDR2 YNFKEQ. The J segment lost 6 bases and the V segment lost 2 bases, leaving 5 bases of the junction unmatched.

This clonotype was observed a handful of times. The chain has TRBV5-1 and TRBJ2-7; 9 bases map to TRBD2. This CDR3 contains 15 residues. Germline CDR1 reads SGHRS; CDR2 reads YFSETQ. V was pared by 3 bases and J by 3 bases, with 7 bases of the junction left unmatched. In nucleotides, the CDR3 is TGCGCCAGCAGCTCGGGGGGACTAGCTAACTACGAGCAGTACTTC. This encodes CASSSGGLANYEQYF.

V is TRBV20-1 and J is TRBJ1-3; D is ambiguous. Trimming shortened V by 5 bases and J by 0 bases, and 11 bases separated the two germline ends. Germline CDR1 reads DFQATT; CDR2 reads SNEGSKA (reference sequence). The CDR3 sequence is 14 residues long. The CDR3 coding sequence is TGCAGTGCTGCATGGGATTTCTCTGGAAACACCATATATTTT. Residues: CSAAWDFSGNTIYF.

This clonotype was detected a few times. The chain has TRBV18 and TRBJ1-2, with TRBD1 identical over 11 bases. The CDR3 sequence is 13 residues long. With 0 bases clipped from V and 10 bases from J, the junction kept 1 base outside the gene matches. Per germline, CDR1 KGHSH and CDR2 LQKENI. CDR3 region: CASSPPGQGDYTF. In nucleotides, the CDR3 is TGTGCCAGCTCACCACCGGGACAGGGGGACTACACCTTC.

This clonotype turned up a few times. The rearrangement uses TRBV4-2 and TRBJ2-3, with TRBD2 identical over 7 bases. This CDR3 is 16 amino acids long. CDR1 LGHNA and CDR2 YNFKEQ come from the germline V gene. V lost 3 bases, J lost 2 bases, and 8 bases stayed unmatched. CDR3 protein: CASSHETSRLTDTQYF. The DNA for the CDR3 is TGTGCCAGCAGCCATGAGACTAGCCGGCTCACAGATACGCAGTATTTT.

In its sample, this clonotype was seen many times. V gene TRBV18 combines with J gene TRBJ2-3; 9 bases are shared with TRBD2. The V gene end was trimmed by 3 bases and the J gene end by 1 base; junction bases not matched to a gene: 5. The CDR3 extends over 16 amino acids. CDR1 and CDR2 (germline): KGHSH, LQKENI. The CDR3 DNA follows: TGTGCCAGCTCACCCCCTTGGACTAGCGGCACAGATACGCAGTATTTT. Protein: CASSPPWTSGTDTQYF. Drawing the rest from reference TRBV18 and TRBJ2-3, the complete variable domain is NAGVMQNPRHLVRRRGQEARLRCSPMKGHSHVYWYRQLPEEGLKFMVYLQKENIIDESGMPKERFSAEFPKEGPSILRIQQVVRGDSAAYFCASSPPWTSGTDTQYFGPGTRLTVL.

The chain recombines TRBV10-3 with TRBJ2-7, with D tentatively TRBD1 (7 bases). The V gene's germline CDR1 is ENHRY and CDR2 SYGVKD. Trimming stripped 2 bases from V and 5 bases from J, with 13 bases between. The CDR3 totals 14 residues. CDR3 coding DNA: TGTGCCATCAGTGAGGGAGGGGGCCGGAACGAGCAGTACTTC. Protein product: CAISEGGGRNEQYF.

The table lists this clonotype with a few counts. The chain links TRBV12-3 or TRBV12-4 to TRBJ1-2; 7 bases are a match to TRBD1. The trim removed 3 bases at V and 4 bases at J, leaving 5 bases unmatched. The CDR3 is 14 amino acids. The CDR3 DNA sequence: TGTGCCAGCAGTTTGGGACAGAACCGCTATGGCTACACCTTC. Residues: CASSLGQNRYGYTF.

In its sample, this clonotype was seen a few times. The chain links TRBV6-6 to TRBJ2-3; no firm D call. Looked up from germline, CDR1 is MNHNY and CDR2 is SVGAGI (reference sequence). V dropped 0 bases and J dropped 4 bases, with 11 bases sitting between them. The CDR3 is 15 amino acids. The DNA of the CDR3 is TGTGCCAGCAGTTACTCACCCCCGCACCCAGATACGCAGTATTTT. Amino acids: CASSYSPPHPDTQYF.

Only a few counts were recorded for this clonotype. The gene calls are TRBV5-1 and TRBJ1-1, with D hard to call. CDR3 size: 13 residues. Trimming pared 7 bases from V and 1 base from J, leaving 11 bases between. Germline values: CDR1 SGHRS, CDR2 YFSETQ. This CDR3 is CASQSDGNTEAFF. As DNA, the CDR3 is TGCGCCAGCCAAAGTGACGGGAACACTGAAGCTTTCTTT.

This clonotype was detected ten times or more. The chain links TRBV7-2 to TRBJ1-1; D is possibly TRBD1 (5 bases). From germline, CDR1 is SGHTA and CDR2 FQGNSA. The CDR3 contains 13 residues. V dropped 3 bases and J dropped 4 bases, with 9 bases sitting between them. This CDR3 reads CASSFRESTEAFF. The CDR3 nucleotides read TGTGCCAGCAGCTTCAGGGAGAGCACTGAAGCTTTCTTT.